This entry lists 12 T cell receptor beta chains sequenced from one sample in a study of shared clonotypes between healthy human individuals. Sequenced by immunoSEQ multiplex PCR; TCRdb stores in-frame clones only, minus some. The profile shows roughly 1,500,000 clones, approximately 98% of them singletons. Material for sequencing was naive CD4+ T cells sorted from blood. Stated subset: CD45RA+ positively selected. The origin of the receptors is a man aged 30 to 39 in good health.

The chain joins TRBV7-9 to TRBJ1-5; 8 bases match TRBD1. Germline V gene data show CDR1 as SEHNR and CDR2 as FQNEAQ (reference sequence). V dropped 0 bases and J dropped 7; count of bases not matched to a gene: 8. The CDR3 consists of 16 residues. DNA for the CDR3: TGTGCCAGCAGCTTAGCCTCTGGACAGGGAAACCAGCCCCAGCATTTT. Translation gives CASSLASGQGNQPQHF.

The CDR3 nucleotides read TGCGCCAGCAGCGTAGGTCAGTTGGAGACCCAGTACTTC. It encodes CASSVGQLETQYF. This chain connects TRBV5-1 to TRBJ2-5, with D uncertain. CDR1 and CDR2 (germline): SGHRS, YFSETQ. Trimming shortened V by 4 bases and J by 5 bases, and 12 bases separated the two germline ends. This CDR3 has 13 amino acids.

This sequence joins TRBV7-8 and TRBJ1-2; D is unresolved. The CDR3 is made up of 15 amino acids. Germline CDR1 reads SGHVS; CDR2 reads FQNEAQ. V shed 1 base and J shed 0 bases, with 9 bases lying between them. This chain's CDR3 is CASSLDVGANYGYTF. As DNA, the CDR3 is TGTGCCAGCAGCTTAGATGTGGGAGCTAACTATGGCTACACCTTC.

V is TRBV29-1 and J is TRBJ1-1; D is ambiguous. CDR1 SQVTM and CDR2 ANQGSEA come from the germline V gene. The V end lost 2 bases, the J end lost 0 bases, and 7 bases lay between the germline ends. The CDR3 is 13 amino acids. CDR3 DNA: TGCAGCGTTGAAAAGCGGATGAACACTGAAGCTTTCTTT. Translation gives CSVEKRMNTEAFF.

A single count supports this clone. The V call is TRBV9, the J call TRBJ2-2; tentatively, D is TRBD2 (5 bases). Between the trimmed V and J ends, which lost 1 base and 6 bases, there was a span of 13 bases. Germline CDR1 is SGDLS and CDR2 is YYNGEE. This CDR3 has 15 residues. The CDR3 is CASSVQVGVAGELFF. In nucleotides, the CDR3 is TGTGCCAGCAGCGTACAGGTGGGAGTAGCCGGGGAGCTGTTTTTT.

This clone occurred once. This chain joins TRBV5-6 and TRBJ2-5, with 7 nucleotides matching TRBD1. Trimming at V came to 6 bases and at J to 5 bases, leaving 19 bases not matched to a gene. CDR3 length equals 17 residues. CDR1 and CDR2 from the germline V gene are SGHDT and YYEEEE. CDR3 amino acids: CASTPASRGYSGETQYF. Written as DNA, the CDR3 is TGTGCCAGCACCCCGGCAAGCAGGGGGTATTCTGGGGAGACCCAGTACTTC.

V and J are TRBV7-6 and TRBJ2-1; D gene ambiguous. This CDR3 region has 14 residues. V lost 5 bases and J lost 6, with 14 bases in between. CDR1 and CDR2 from the germline V gene are SGHVS and FNYEAQ. The CDR3 loop reads CASSPSLAINEQFF. The CDR3 DNA reads as TGTGCCAGCAGCCCCTCCCTGGCGATCAATGAGCAGTTCTTC.

The rearrangement uses TRBV4-2 and TRBJ2-2; 9 nucleotides align to TRBD2. The V gene end was trimmed by 4 bases and the J gene end by 4 bases; junction bases not matched to a gene: 10. This CDR3 region has 17 residues. The germline gives CDR1 LGHNA, CDR2 YNFKEQ. The CDR3: CASSPLGLAGATGELFF. For the CDR3, the DNA is TGTGCCAGCAGCCCTCTCGGGTTAGCGGGAGCCACCGGGGAGCTGTTTTTT.

DNA of the CDR3: TGTGCCAGCAGGGCCCAGGGGACGGAGGGCTACACCTTC. As protein: CASRAQGTEGYTF. The J gene is TRBJ1-2, the V gene TRBV27, with D possibly matching TRBD1 (6 bases). The CDR3 spans 13 residues. Germline V gives CDR1 MNHEY, CDR2 SMNVEV (reference sequence). The V end was cut by 6 bases, the J end by 8 bases, with 16 bases between.

The J gene is TRBJ2-1, the V gene TRBV6-5; 11 positions agree with TRBD2. J gave up 10 bases and V 2 bases, and 4 bases lay outside the gene matches. This CDR3 has 14 amino acids. Germline lookup yields CDR1 MNHEY and CDR2 SVGAGI. The CDR3 region is CASSYHRLAGEQFF. The CDR3 coding sequence is TGTGCCAGCAGTTACCATAGACTAGCGGGAGAGCAGTTCTTC.

The DNA of the CDR3 is TGTGCCAGTCGACAGGGCCCGCAATCACTCTACAATGAGCAGTTCTTC. It is translated as CASRQGPQSLYNEQFF. This chain uses TRBV19 with TRBJ2-1; 7 bases map to TRBD1. From germline, CDR1 is LNHDA and CDR2 SQIVND (reference sequence). V lost 8 bases and J lost 3; bases outside the gene matches: 13. The CDR3 totals 16 residues.

The V gene is TRBV28, the J gene TRBJ2-3, with 7 bases fitting TRBD2. The V gene end was trimmed by 5 bases and the J gene end by 3 bases; junction bases not matched to a gene: 5. Germline values: CDR1 MDHEN, CDR2 SYDVKM. This CDR3 has 14 residues. Here the CDR3 DNA reads TGTGCCAGCAGTAGCTCAGCGGGGACAGATACGCAGTATTTT. Translating gives CASSSSAGTDTQYF.